This TCR beta chain was captured in a study of cytomegalovirus exposure and HLA in healthy donors. Study summary: A preliminary data release comprised 70 million to 95 million unique TCRs obtained from HLA-typed donors. Study-level results: Previous analysis showed most TCR beta V segments were productive about 90% or about 30% of the time.

A remark on this clone: Antigen: not known.

Researchers ran the PCR with 60 Vbeta and 13 Jbeta primers. Profiled with immunoSEQ multiplex PCR; TCRdb holds only in-frame clones, not every one. The repertoire holds 150,000 or so clones, roughly three quarters seen once, with around 3% in the top ten. The receptor's source is a male donor in good health and CMV-seronegative. Specimen: PBMCs.

CDR3 nucleotides: TGTGCCAGCTCACCACTTCCCACAGGGGCCATTAACTATGGCTACACCTTC. Translating it yields CASSPLPTGAINYGYTF. V usage is TRBV18 and J usage is TRBJ1-2; TRBD1 matches at 7 bases. This CDR3 is built from 17 residues. V gave up 1 base and J gave up 1 base; unmatched junction bases: 9. The germline V gene encodes CDR1 KGHSH and CDR2 LQKENI.